This TCR beta chain came from a study of Ad26.COV2.S vaccination and SARS-CoV-2 variants. About the research overall: Of the COV1001 trial arms, the Ad26.COV2.S arm included the donor. Intramuscular Ad26.COV2.S at 5x10^10 or 1x10^11 viral particles.

The sample's treatment: roughly 19 received Ad26.COV2.S at low or high dose, single or two shots; roughly 5 received placebo; per-sample allocation not given. The investigators took samples on day 63 after the first vaccine or placebo injection. The CDR3 spans 15 residues. The germline V and J ends were trimmed by 0 bases and 5 bases, with 12 bases remaining between them. Looked up from germline, CDR1 is SGHRS and CDR2 is YFSETQ. The study's findings and limits: Spike-specific responses of CD8+ and CD4+ T cells were reported to display substantial breadth after vaccination.

As to this clone: Its antigen is still unknown.

The protocol was immunoSEQ multiplex PCR, while the TCRdb copy is restricted to in-frame clones and leaves out a portion. This repertoire shows roughly 500,000 clones, 89% found once; its top ten account for 2.5%. The clonotype was recovered from a person aged 18-60 years who received the Ad26.COV2.S COVID-19 vaccine or a placebo. V and J are TRBV5-1 and TRBJ2-1, with no clear D. Sequencing used peripheral blood, obtained in a trial of Ad26.COV2.S vaccine versus placebo. The CDR3 region has the DNA TGCGCCAGCAGCTTGGGGCGGTGGGGTGACAATGAGCAGTTCTTC. It is translated as CASSLGRWGDNEQFF.